This T cell receptor (beta chain) was recovered during a study of CD8+CD57+ T cells in acquired aplastic anemia. Germline CDR1 and CDR2: SGHTA and FQGNSA. This CDR3 is built from 15 residues. V lost 5 bases and J lost 2, with 15 bases in between. Patients selected for sequencing had displayed CD8+CD57+ cell expansion by flow cytometry. The use of genomic DNA as template underpinned the TCR beta VDJ and CDR3 profiling. TCRdb called the reads again in MiXCR, with one record for every CDR3 protein. Of 160,000 or so distinct CDR3 sequences listed, 71% are singletons. The sample was sorted CD4+, CD8+, or CD8+CD57+ T cells (not recorded which) from PBMCs. The genes are TRBV7-2 and TRBJ2-5; D is possibly TRBD2 (5 bases). The receptor comes from a human donor with aplastic anemia. CDR3 sequence reads: CASSALAGAQETQYF. As DNA, the CDR3 is TGTGCCAGCAGCGCCCTAGCCGGAGCACAAGAGACCCAGTACTTC.